This TCR beta chain was recorded in a study of blood T cell repertoires in COVID-19. This CDR3 has 14 amino acids. The germline CDR1 and CDR2 sequences are GTSNPN and SVGIG (reference sequence). V was shortened by 2 bases and J by 6 bases, with 15 bases between the two germline ends. Here immunoSEQ multiplex PCR was the method, and the copy in TCRdb shows in-frame clones only, minus some. Found here are hundreds of thousands of clones, under 90% of them singletons; the top ten hold around 4.6%. The chain combines TRBV30 with TRBJ2-3; D is uncertain. This clonotype originated in a man aged 30-40 years who had recovered from COVID-19. The specimen was PBMCs or T cells enriched from blood (not recorded which). The CDR3 spells CAWSLLLMEDTQYF. In DNA, the CDR3 is TGTGCCTGGAGTCTCCTCTTAATGGAGGATACGCAGTATTTT.